The present entry profiles one T cell receptor (beta chain) with its context. What it binds is not known. The template was genomic DNA from peripheral blood, not RNA. TRB rearrangements spanning V, D and J were amplified using mixed TRB-A/B primers. TCRdb redid the calling of the multiplex PCR reads with MiXCR, one entry per CDR3 protein. The data show about 9,200 distinct CDR3 sequences, with roughly 31% seen just once and under 15% held by the top ten. This sample is part of a study of T cell repertoires in aging, cancer and after chemotherapy. Study-wide context: Repeat sampling of healthy donors over several months to years showed clear clonal overlap.

Overall study results and limits: Untreated cancer patients had significantly lower blood TCR diversity than age-matched healthy donors. In cancer patients, declining TCR diversity with age involved lost richness and lost evenness.

Sequenced: blood. This TCR came from a human donor in good health. The donor label of this sample is uncertain.

The CDR3 bases are TGTGCCAGTAGTATAGCGAACAGCGAAAAACTGTTTTTT. This translates into CASSIANSEKLFF. The chain links TRBV19 to TRBJ1-4; no firm D call. CDR1 is LNHDA and CDR2 is SQIVND in the germline V gene (reference sequence). V was clipped by 1 base and J by 8 bases, with 8 bases between them. The CDR3 sequence is 13 residues long.